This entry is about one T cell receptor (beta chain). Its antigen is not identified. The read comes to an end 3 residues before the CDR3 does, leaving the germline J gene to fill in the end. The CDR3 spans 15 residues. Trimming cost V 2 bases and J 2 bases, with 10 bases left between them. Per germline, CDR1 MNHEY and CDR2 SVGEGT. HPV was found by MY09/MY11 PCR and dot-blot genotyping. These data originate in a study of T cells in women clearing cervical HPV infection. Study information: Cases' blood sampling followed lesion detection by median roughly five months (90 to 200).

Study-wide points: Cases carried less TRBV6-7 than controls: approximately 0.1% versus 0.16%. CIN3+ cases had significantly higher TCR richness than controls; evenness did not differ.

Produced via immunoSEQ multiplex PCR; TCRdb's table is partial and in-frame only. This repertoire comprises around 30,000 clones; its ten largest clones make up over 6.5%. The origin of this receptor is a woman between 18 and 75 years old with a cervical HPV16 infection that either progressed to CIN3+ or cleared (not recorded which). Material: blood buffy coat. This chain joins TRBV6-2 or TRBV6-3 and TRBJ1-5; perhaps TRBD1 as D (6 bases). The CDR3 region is CASSYTGNGNQPQHF. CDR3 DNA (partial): TGTGCCAGCAGTTACACAGGGAACGGCAATCAGCCC.